Below, 8 T cell receptor beta chains from the same sample are listed, as sequenced in a study of CD4 T cells in relation to SARS-CoV-2 and coronaviruses. The unexposed donors gave CD4+ T cells in 2011-2018, prior to COVID-19. After around nine days of culture, CD4+ T cells were isolated. These receptors are not linked to any known antigen. The assay was immunoSEQ multiplex PCR, and TCRdb's table has in-frame clones only and misses some. The sample yields more than 20,000 clones, over 70% seen once. Sequencing was performed on CD4+ T cells from PBMCs, cultured in vitro. These receptor sequences come from a human donor in good health.

This sequence joins TRBV9 and TRBJ2-5; TRBD1 or TRBD2 may be the D gene (6 bases each). The V end lost 0 bases, the J end lost 1 base, and 10 bases lay between the germline ends. The germline gives CDR1 SGDLS, CDR2 YYNGEE. This CDR3 is 15 amino acids long. The CDR3 loop is CASSVGGARQETQYF. The CDR3 nucleotides are TGTGCCAGCAGCGTAGGGGGGGCCCGCCAAGAGACCCAGTACTTC.

This sequence joins TRBV7-9 and TRBJ1-1; D unresolved. The V gene lost 1 base and the J gene lost 3 bases, with 18 bases spanning the gap. Looked up from germline, CDR1 is SEHNR and CDR2 is FQNEAQ (reference sequence). There are 17 residues in the CDR3. The CDR3 DNA reads as TGTGCCAGCAGCTTAGATGGGGTCAGCGCATTGGACACTGAAGCTTTCTTT. Amino acids: CASSLDGVSALDTEAFF.

V and J are TRBV5-1 and TRBJ2-3, with 8 bases identical to TRBD2. This CDR3 is built from 14 residues. Germline CDR1 is SGHRS and CDR2 is YFSETQ. V lost 4 bases to trimming and J lost 5 bases; unmatched junction nucleotides: 6. CDR3 nucleotides: TGCGCCAGCAGCGAAAGCGGGAGTGAAGATACGCAGTATTTT. It specifies CASSESGSEDTQYF.

This rearrangement joins TRBV29-1 to TRBJ2-7, with D tentatively TRBD1 (6 bases). Trimming took off 6 bases at V and 0 bases at J, with 15 bases between the two ends. The germline gives CDR1 SQVTM, CDR2 ANQGSEA. This CDR3 has 14 residues. The CDR3 loop is CSVLDRRNSYEQYF. The CDR3 bases are TGCAGCGTCCTCGACAGGAGGAACTCCTACGAGCAGTACTTC.

The V call is TRBV10-1, the J call TRBJ2-7, with unresolved D. Deletions cut 5 bases from V and 7 bases from J, with 15 bases between. CDR3 size: 13 residues. Germline CDR1 reads WNHNN; CDR2 reads SYGVQD (reference sequence). This CDR3 is CASSPNQMGEQYF. In nucleotides, the CDR3 is TGCGCCAGCAGTCCAAATCAAATGGGGGAGCAGTACTTC.

The V call is TRBV27, the J call TRBJ2-3, with a tentative D call TRBD2 (5 bases). This CDR3 is built from 12 residues. The germline gives CDR1 MNHEY, CDR2 SMNVEV (reference sequence). Trimming stripped 2 bases from V and 6 bases from J, with 6 bases between. The CDR3 bases are TGTGCCAGCAGTTTACTAGCCGATACGCAGTATTTT. As protein: CASSLLADTQYF.

This sequence joins TRBV9 and TRBJ2-7; 10 nucleotides line up with TRBD2. V lost 0 bases and J lost 5; bases outside the gene matches: 5. CDR3 size: 15 residues. The germline CDR1 and CDR2 sequences are SGDLS and YYNGEE. The CDR3 loop is CASSVGGTSANEQYF. DNA for the CDR3: TGTGCCAGCAGCGTAGGGGGGACTAGCGCCAACGAGCAGTACTTC.

CDR3 region: CAIKKVGHYGYTF. The DNA of the CDR3 is TGTGCCATTAAGAAGGTGGGGCACTATGGCTACACCTTC. This chain joins TRBV19 and TRBJ1-2, with a tentative D call TRBD1 (5 bases). This CDR3 region has 13 residues. Germline V CDR1 and CDR2: LNHDA, SQIVND (reference sequence). V lost 10 bases and J 3 bases, leaving 15 bases between the germline ends.